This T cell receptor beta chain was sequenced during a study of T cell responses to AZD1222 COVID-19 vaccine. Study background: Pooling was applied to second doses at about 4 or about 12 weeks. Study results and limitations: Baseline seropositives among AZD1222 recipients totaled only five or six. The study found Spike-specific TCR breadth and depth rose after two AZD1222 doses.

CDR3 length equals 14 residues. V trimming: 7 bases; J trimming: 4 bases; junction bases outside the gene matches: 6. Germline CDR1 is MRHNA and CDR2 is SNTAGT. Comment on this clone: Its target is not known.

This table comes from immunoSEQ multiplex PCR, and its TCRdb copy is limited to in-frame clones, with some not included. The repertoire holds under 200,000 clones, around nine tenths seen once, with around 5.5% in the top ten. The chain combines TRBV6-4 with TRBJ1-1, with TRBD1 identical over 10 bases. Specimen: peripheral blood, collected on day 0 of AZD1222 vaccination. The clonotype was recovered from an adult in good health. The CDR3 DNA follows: TGTGCCAGCAATGGACAGGGGGAGGGCACTGAAGCTTTCTTT. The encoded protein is CASNGQGEGTEAFF.